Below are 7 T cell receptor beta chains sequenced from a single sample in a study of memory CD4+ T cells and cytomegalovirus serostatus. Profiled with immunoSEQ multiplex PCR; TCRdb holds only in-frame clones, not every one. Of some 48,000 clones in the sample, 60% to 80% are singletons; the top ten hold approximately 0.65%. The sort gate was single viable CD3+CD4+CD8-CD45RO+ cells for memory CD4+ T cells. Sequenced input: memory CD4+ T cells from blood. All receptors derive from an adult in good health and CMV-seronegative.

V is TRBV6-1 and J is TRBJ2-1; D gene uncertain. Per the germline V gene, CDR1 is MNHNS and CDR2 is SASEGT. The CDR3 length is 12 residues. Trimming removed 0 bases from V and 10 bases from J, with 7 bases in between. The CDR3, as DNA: TGTGCCAGCAGTGAAGCGCGGAGCGAGCAGTTCTTC. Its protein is CASSEARSEQFF.

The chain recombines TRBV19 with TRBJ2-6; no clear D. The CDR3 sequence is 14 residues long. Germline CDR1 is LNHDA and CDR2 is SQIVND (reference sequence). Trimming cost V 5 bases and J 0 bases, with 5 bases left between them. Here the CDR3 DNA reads TGTGCCAGTAGTGAATACTCTGGGGCCAACGTCCTGACTTTC. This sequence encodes CASSEYSGANVLTF. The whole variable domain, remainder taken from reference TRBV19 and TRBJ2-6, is DGGITQSPKYLFRKEGQNVTLSCEQNLNHDAMYWYRQDPGQGLRLIYYSQIVNDFQKGDIAEGYSVSREKKESFPLTVTSAQKNPTAFYLCASSEYSGANVLTFGAGSRLTVL.

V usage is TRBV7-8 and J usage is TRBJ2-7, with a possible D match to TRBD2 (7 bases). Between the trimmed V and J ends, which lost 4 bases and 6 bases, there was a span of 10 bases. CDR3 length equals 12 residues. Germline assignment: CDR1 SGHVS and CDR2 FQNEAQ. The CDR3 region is CASSSRGAEQYF. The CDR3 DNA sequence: TGTGCCAGCAGCTCCCGGGGGGCCGAGCAGTACTTC.

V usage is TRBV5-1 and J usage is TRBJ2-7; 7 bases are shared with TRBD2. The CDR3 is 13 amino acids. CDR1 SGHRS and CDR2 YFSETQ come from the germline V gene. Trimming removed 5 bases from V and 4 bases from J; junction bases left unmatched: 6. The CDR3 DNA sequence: TGCGCCAGCAGTCGGGTAGCGGGTTACGAGCAGTACTTC. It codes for CASSRVAGYEQYF. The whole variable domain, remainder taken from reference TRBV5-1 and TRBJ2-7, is KAGVTQTPRYLIKTRGQQVTLSCSPISGHRSVSWYQQTPGQGLQFLFEYFSETQRNKGNFPGRFSGRQFSNSRSEMNVSTLELGDSALYLCASSRVAGYEQYFGPGTRLTVT.

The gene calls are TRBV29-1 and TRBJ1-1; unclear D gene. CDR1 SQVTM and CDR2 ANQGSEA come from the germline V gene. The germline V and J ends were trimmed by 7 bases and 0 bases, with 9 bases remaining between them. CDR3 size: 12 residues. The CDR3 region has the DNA TGCAGCGCTCTTACAGTGAACACTGAAGCTTTCTTT. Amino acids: CSALTVNTEAFF.

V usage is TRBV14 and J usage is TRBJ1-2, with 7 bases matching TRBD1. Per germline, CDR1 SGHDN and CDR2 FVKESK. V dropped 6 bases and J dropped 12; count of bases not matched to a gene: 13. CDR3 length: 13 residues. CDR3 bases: TGTGCCAGCAGTCCCACCGGGACAGCGACCCACACCTTC. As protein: CASSPTGTATHTF.

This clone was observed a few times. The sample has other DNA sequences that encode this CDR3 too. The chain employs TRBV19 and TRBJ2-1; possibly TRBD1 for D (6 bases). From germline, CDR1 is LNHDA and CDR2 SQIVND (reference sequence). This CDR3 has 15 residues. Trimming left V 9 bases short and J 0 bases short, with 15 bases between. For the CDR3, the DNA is TGTGCCAGCAGACCCGACAGGAGCTCCTACAATGAGCAGTTCTTC. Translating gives CASRPDRSSYNEQFF.